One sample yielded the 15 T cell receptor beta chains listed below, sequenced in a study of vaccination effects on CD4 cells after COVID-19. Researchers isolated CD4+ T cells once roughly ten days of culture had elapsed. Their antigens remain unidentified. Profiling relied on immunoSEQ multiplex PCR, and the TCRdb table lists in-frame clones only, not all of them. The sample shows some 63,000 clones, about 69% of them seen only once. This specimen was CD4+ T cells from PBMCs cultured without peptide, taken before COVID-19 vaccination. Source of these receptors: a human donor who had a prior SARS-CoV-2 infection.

The CDR3 reads CASSPWGNEQFF. In DNA, the CDR3 is TGCGCCAGCAGCCCATGGGGGAATGAGCAGTTCTTC. V and J are TRBV5-1 and TRBJ2-1; D may match TRBD1 or TRBD2 (5 bases each). This CDR3 region has 12 residues. Germline CDR1 is SGHRS and CDR2 is YFSETQ. The V and J ends lost 4 bases and 7 bases respectively, with 9 bases between them.

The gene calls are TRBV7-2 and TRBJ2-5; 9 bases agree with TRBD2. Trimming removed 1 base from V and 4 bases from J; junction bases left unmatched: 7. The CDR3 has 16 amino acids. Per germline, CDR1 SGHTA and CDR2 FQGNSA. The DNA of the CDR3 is TGTGCCAGCAGCTTAGATAGCGGGGGACGATTAGAGACCCAGTACTTC. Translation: CASSLDSGGRLETQYF.

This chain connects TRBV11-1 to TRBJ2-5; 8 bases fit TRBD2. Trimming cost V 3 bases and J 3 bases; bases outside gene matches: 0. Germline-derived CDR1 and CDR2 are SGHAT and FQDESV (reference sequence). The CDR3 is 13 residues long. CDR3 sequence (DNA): TGTGCCAGCAGCTTTAGCGGGAAAGAGACCCAGTACTTC. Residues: CASSFSGKETQYF.

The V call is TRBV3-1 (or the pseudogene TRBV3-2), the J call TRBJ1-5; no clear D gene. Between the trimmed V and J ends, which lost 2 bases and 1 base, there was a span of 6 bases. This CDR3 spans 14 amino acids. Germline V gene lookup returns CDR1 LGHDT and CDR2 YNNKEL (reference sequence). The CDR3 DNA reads TGTGCCAGCAGCCAATTCCTGAGCAATCAGCCCCAGCATTTT. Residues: CASSQFLSNQPQHF.

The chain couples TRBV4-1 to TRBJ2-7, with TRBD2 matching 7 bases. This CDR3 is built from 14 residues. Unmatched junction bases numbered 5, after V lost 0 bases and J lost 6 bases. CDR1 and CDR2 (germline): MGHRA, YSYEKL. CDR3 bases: TGCGCCAGCAGCCAAGATACGCGGGGGTTCGAGCAGTACTTC. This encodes CASSQDTRGFEQYF.

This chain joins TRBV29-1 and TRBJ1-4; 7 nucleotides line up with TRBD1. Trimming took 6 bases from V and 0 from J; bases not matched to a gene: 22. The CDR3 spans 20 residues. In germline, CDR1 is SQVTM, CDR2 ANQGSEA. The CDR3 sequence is CSVPTGSSVFLVATNEKLFF. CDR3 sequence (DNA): TGCAGCGTGCCGACAGGGTCCTCAGTCTTCCTAGTTGCAACTAATGAAAAACTGTTTTTT. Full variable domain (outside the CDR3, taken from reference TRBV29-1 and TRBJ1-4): SAVISQKPSRDICQRGTSLTIQCQVDSQVTMMFWYRQQPGQSLTLIATANQGSEATYESGFVIDKFPISRPNLTFSTLTVSNMSPEDSSIYLCSVPTGSSVFLVATNEKLFFGSGTQLSVL.

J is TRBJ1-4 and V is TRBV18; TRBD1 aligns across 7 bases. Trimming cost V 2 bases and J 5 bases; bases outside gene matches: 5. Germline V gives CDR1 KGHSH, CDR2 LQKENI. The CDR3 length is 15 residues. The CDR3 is CASSPVGQWNEKLFF. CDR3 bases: TGTGCCAGCTCACCAGTGGGACAGTGGAATGAAAAACTGTTTTTT.

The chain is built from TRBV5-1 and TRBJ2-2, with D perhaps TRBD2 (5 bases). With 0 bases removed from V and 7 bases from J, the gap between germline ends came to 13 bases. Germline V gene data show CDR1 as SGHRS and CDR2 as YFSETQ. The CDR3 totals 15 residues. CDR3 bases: TGCGCCAGCAGCTTGGCCGGAGGACGGGTCGGGGAGCTGTTTTTT. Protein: CASSLAGGRVGELFF.

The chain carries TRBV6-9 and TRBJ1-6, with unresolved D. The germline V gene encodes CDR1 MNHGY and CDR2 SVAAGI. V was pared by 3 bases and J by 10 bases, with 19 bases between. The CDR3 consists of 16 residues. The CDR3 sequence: CASSYGGWSVVSPLHF. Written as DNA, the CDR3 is TGTGCCAGCAGTTACGGCGGGTGGTCAGTGGTCTCACCCCTCCACTTT.

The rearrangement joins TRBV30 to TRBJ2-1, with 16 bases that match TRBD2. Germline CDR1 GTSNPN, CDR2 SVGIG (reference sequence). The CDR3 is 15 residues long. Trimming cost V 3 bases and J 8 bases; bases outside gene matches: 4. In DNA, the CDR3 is TGTGCCTGGAGGGGACTAGCGGGAGGGCGGTATGAGCAGTTCTTC. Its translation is CAWRGLAGGRYEQFF.

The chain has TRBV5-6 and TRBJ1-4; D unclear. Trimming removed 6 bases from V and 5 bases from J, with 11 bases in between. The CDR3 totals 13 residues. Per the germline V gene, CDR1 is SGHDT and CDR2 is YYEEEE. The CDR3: CASKRLENEKLFF. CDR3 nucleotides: TGTGCCAGCAAGAGGTTAGAGAATGAAAAACTGTTTTTT.

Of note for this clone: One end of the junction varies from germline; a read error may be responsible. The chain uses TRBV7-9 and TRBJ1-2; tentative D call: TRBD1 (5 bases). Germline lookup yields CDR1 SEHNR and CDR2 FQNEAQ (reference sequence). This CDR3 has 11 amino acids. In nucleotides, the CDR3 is TGCGGGGCCGGAGCTAACTATGGCTACACCTTC. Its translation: CGAGANYGYTF.

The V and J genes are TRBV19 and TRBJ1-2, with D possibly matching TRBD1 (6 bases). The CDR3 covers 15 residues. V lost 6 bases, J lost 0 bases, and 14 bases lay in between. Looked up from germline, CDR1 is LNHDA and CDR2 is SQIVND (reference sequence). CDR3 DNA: TGTGCCAGTAGGGAACAGGGCCCAGCTAACTATGGCTACACCTTC. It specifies CASREQGPANYGYTF.

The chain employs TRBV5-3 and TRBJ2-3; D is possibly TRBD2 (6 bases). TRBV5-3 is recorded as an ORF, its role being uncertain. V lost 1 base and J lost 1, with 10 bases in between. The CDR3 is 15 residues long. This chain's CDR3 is CARSLLAGCTDTQYF. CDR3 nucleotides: TGTGCCAGAAGCTTGCTGGCGGGGTGCACAGATACGCAGTATTTT.

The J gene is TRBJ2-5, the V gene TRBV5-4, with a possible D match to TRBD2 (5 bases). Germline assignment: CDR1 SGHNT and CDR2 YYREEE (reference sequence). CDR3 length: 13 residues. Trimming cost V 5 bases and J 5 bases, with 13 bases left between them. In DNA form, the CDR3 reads TGTGCCAGCAGTCAGGCGGGTTGGGAGACCCAGTACTTC. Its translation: CASSQAGWETQYF.